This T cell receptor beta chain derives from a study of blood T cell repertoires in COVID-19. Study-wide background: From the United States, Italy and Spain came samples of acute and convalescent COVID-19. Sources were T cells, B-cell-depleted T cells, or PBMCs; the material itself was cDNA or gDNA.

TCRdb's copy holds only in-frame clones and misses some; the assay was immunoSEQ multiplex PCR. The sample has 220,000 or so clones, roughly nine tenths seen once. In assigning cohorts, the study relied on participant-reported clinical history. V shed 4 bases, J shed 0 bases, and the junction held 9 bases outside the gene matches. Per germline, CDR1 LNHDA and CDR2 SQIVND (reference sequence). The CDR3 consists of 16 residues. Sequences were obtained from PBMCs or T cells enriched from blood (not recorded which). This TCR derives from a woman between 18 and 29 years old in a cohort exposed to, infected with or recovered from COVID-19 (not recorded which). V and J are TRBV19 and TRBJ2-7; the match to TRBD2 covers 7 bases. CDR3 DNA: TGTGCCAGTAGTACGCGAGGTGGGACTAACTCCTACGAGCAGTACTTC. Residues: CASSTRGGTNSYEQYF.